This T cell receptor (beta chain) emerged from a study of blood T cell repertoires in COVID-19. Turning to the study itself: Both acute and convalescent COVID-19 samples were obtained from the United States, Italy and Spain. In each case, the material was cDNA or gDNA derived from T cells, B-cell-depleted T cells, or PBMCs.

Germline CDR1 and CDR2: SGHTA and FQGNSA. This CDR3 contains 14 residues. J lost 2 bases, V lost 8 bases, and 3 bases had no gene match. Only in-frame clones appear in the TCRdb table, and some are missing; sequencing was by immunoSEQ multiplex PCR. The data contain 180,000 or so clones, 75% to 90% of them singletons. The V and J genes are TRBV7-2 and TRBJ2-1, with 10 positions matching TRBD2. Material for sequencing was peripheral blood. This TCR was recovered from a woman in her fifties or sixties with acute or convalescent COVID-19. CDR3 region: CASRGLAAYNEQFF. The DNA for the CDR3 is TGTGCCAGCCGTGGACTAGCGGCCTACAATGAGCAGTTCTTC.